This T cell receptor (beta chain) was documented in a study of post-analysis software for immune sequencing data (dated by TCRdb to 2014 to 2015). Context from the whole study: The recorded disease courses included relapsing-remitting, secondary progressive and progressive-relapsing multiple sclerosis, and some patients had no subtype annotation. The multiple sclerosis patient repertoires were compared with about a dozen previously published healthy control repertoires from donors aged about 6 to 26 years. A subset of samples was prepared in parallel using single-end sample barcoding, then pooled and co-amplified after Illumina adapter ligation. Study-wide findings and limitations: Direct clustering with F measure revealed strong co-clustering of samples prepared in the same batch, which led to a batch-effect correction. Significantly lower normalized Chao1 diversity was found in multiple sclerosis patients than in controls, suggesting substantial peripheral T-cell clonal expansion. Patients showed significantly higher frequencies than controls for about 5 TRBV segments, among them TRBV5-6, TRBV5-1 and TRBV20-1. The control group was slightly older than the multiple sclerosis patient group.

This clonotype showed up just a few times. Its binding antigen is unknown. There are no base qualities to consult, and no much larger clone falls within one base. Inclusive of the bounding cysteine and phenylalanine, the CDR3 is 16 residues long. This entry keeps only the CDR3 DNA: 48 bases, framed from base 1. From V the trimming removes 5 bases and from J it removes 8 bases, while the gene matches leave 13 bases of the junction unaccounted for. TCR beta repertoires were profiled from peripheral blood of more than ten young patients with multiple sclerosis to demonstrate the VDJtools post-analysis software. The patients with multiple sclerosis were children and adolescents between 6 and 15 years of age. The library was produced with PCR. The listed sequencing device is Illumina HiSeq 2500. To reduce PCR and sequencing biases, unique molecular identifiers were incorporated into the TCR beta cDNA libraries. Around 500,000 cDNA molecules were obtained for every 1 to 10 million input T cells, so each molecule roughly corresponded to one T cell. The patient libraries were prepared and sequenced with the same protocol used for the earlier healthy control dataset. Within a given batch, samples were prepared together, multiplexed and sequenced on the same HiSeq lane. Under the source paper's analysis protocol: MIGEC was used to process the raw barcoded reads, and molecular identifier groups with only a single read were discarded before consensus assembly and CDR3 extraction. VDJtools was used for post-analysis of the clonotype tables, and diversity was normalized by down-sampling every dataset to the size of the smallest sample. Repertoire overlap clustering matched CDR3 amino acid but not nucleotide sequences to correct batch-related cross-sample contamination. Using fastp trimming at Q25 and MiXCR clonotype assembly, TCRdb reanalyzed the public sequencing data and kept in-frame beta chains. All rows with the same CDR3 protein become a single entry with the most common DNA and genes. The V and J calls reflect TCRdb's pipeline rather than the authors' work. Present in this sample are about 820,000 distinct CDR3 sequences, approximately 53% of which were seen just once. Approximately 4.2% of the sample belongs to the ten largest clones.

Input material: blood. This TCR came from a girl between 10 and 17 years old with multiple sclerosis. The rearrangement combines TRBV12-3 or TRBV12-4 with TRBJ2-1; a stretch of 9 junction bases matches TRBD2. The sequenced DNA is TGTGCCAGCAGTCACCTGCGGGGCGGGAGGGCCGATGAGCAGTTCTTC. The translation is CASSHLRGGRADEQFF.